A selection of T cell receptor beta chains follows, all from one sample in a study of cytomegalovirus exposure and HLA in healthy donors. Measured with immunoSEQ multiplex PCR; TCRdb has only the in-frame clones, and not every one. The data contain more than 100,000 clones, 80% of them seen just once; the ten biggest clones take up 8.5% to 10%. The sample comprised PBMCs. The receptors here all came from a female donor in good health and CMV-seropositive. Both conserved end residues are part of each CDR3. The order of the fields is V gene, clone size, D gene, J gene, CDR3 protein, CDR3 DNA. D genes are given only for firm matches. Not every row has a clone size; where given, it reads once, few, many or a size class.

V: TRBV5-1; size: NA; D: TRBD1; J: TRBJ1-2; CDR3: CASSPDPGGSYGYTF; DNA: TGCGCCAGCAGCCCGGACCCAGGGGGTTCCTATGGCTACACCTTC
V: TRBV9; size: NA; D: NA; J: TRBJ1-6; CDR3: CASSAAGDSFYNSPLHF; DNA: TGTGCCAGCAGCGCCGCAGGGGATTCCTTTTATAATTCACCCCTCCACTTT
V: TRBV5-1; size: NA; D: NA; J: TRBJ2-3; CDR3: CASSPEPPSNTQYF; DNA: TGCGCCAGCAGCCCCGAGCCCCCGTCAAATACGCAGTATTTT
V: TRBV7-9; size: NA; D: NA; J: TRBJ1-6; CDR3: CASSLSGSPLHF; DNA: TGTGCCAGCAGCTTGTCGGGTTCACCCCTCCACTTT
V: TRBV7-3; size: NA; D: NA; J: TRBJ1-2; CDR3: CASSLNSGTLIGGYTF; DNA: TGTGCCAGCAGCTTAAATTCCGGGACTCTAATCGGTGGCTACACCTTC
V: TRBV19; size: NA; D: TRBD1; J: TRBJ2-3; CDR3: CASRQGNTQYF; DNA: TGTGCCAGCCGACAGGGGAATACGCAGTATTTT
V: TRBV19; size: NA; D: NA; J: TRBJ1-2; CDR3: CASSSGDTIGGYTF; DNA: TGTGCCAGTAGTTCCGGGGACACTATCGGAGGCTACACCTTC
V: TRBV6-1; size: NA; D: TRBD1; J: TRBJ2-7; CDR3: CASSEAGTGGSYEQYF; DNA: TGTGCCAGCAGTGAAGCGGGGACAGGGGGCTCCTACGAGCAGTACTTC
V: TRBV10-3; size: NA; D: NA; J: TRBJ2-2; CDR3: CAISESMGGAGELFF; DNA: TGTGCCATCAGTGAGTCGATGGGGGGAGCCGGGGAGCTGTTTTTT
V: TRBV7-5; size: NA; D: NA; J: TRBJ2-7; CDR3: CVRSNDRFSSYEQYF; DNA: TGTGTCAGAAGCAACGACAGGTTTAGCTCCTACGAGCAGTACTTC
V: TRBV30; size: NA; D: TRBD1; J: TRBJ1-6; CDR3: CAWSRSRTGDNSPLHF; DNA: TGTGCCTGGAGTCGAAGTCGGACAGGGGATAATTCACCCCTCCACTTT
V: TRBV6-5; size: NA; D: NA; J: TRBJ1-2; CDR3: CASRFYRDGGYTF; DNA: TGTGCCAGCAGATTTTACAGGGATGGAGGCTACACCTTC
V: TRBV7-9; size: NA; D: NA; J: TRBJ1-2; CDR3: CASSNDIYPGLNYGYTF; DNA: TGTGCCAGCAGCAACGACATATATCCGGGACTTAACTATGGCTACACCTTC
V: TRBV7-2; size: NA; D: NA; J: TRBJ2-1; CDR3: CASRIGTGSYNEQFF; DNA: TGTGCCAGCAGGATAGGGACTGGCTCCTACAATGAGCAGTTCTTC
V: TRBV5-1; size: few; D: NA; J: TRBJ2-2; CDR3: CASSTGLYTGELFF; DNA: TGCGCCAGCAGCACGGGACTTTACACCGGGGAGCTGTTTTTT
V: TRBV6-5; size: NA; D: NA; J: TRBJ2-3; CDR3: CASSYSMVGGVDTQYF; DNA: TGTGCCAGCAGTTACTCGATGGTAGGGGGGGTAGATACGCAGTATTTT
V: TRBV4-1; size: NA; D: TRBD1; J: TRBJ1-1; CDR3: CASSQRDRGNTEAFF; DNA: TGCGCCAGCAGCCAAAGGGACAGGGGGAACACTGAAGCTTTCTTT
V: TRBV7-8; size: once; D: NA; J: TRBJ2-7; CDR3: CASSPYRTHEQYF; DNA: TGTGCCAGCAGCCCTTACAGAACCCACGAGCAGTACTTC
V: TRBV4-2; size: NA; D: NA; J: TRBJ2-1; CDR3: CASSLIGQGSYNEQFF; DNA: TGTGCCAGCAGCCTCATTGGGCAGGGTTCCTACAATGAGCAGTTCTTC
V: TRBV7-3; size: few; D: TRBD2; J: TRBJ2-1; CDR3: CASSFYSGGNYNEQFF; DNA: TGTGCCAGCAGCTTCTATAGCGGGGGTAATTACAATGAGCAGTTCTTC
V: TRBV2; size: NA; D: TRBD1; J: TRBJ1-2; CDR3: CASTRQGALGGYTF; DNA: TGTGCCAGCACACGACAGGGGGCCCTAGGTGGCTACACCTTC
V: TRBV5-6; size: few; D: TRBD1; J: TRBJ2-7; CDR3: CASSPYRTGIYEQYF; DNA: TGTGCCAGCAGCCCTTACAGGACAGGGATCTACGAGCAGTACTTC
V: TRBV9; size: NA; D: NA; J: TRBJ1-2; CDR3: CASSVATASYGYTF; DNA: TGTGCCAGCAGCGTAGCGACAGCCTCCTATGGCTACACCTTC
V: TRBV13; size: few; D: NA; J: TRBJ1-2; CDR3: CATNRGASNGYTF; DNA: TGTGCCACCAATCGGGGGGCGTCTAATGGCTACACCTTC
V: TRBV6-1; size: once; D: TRBD1; J: TRBJ1-5; CDR3: CAGSGQEDIQPQHF; DNA: TGTGCCGGCTCAGGACAGGAGGATATTCAGCCCCAGCATTTT
V: TRBV30; size: NA; D: NA; J: TRBJ1-2; CDR3: CAWMKKGPYYGYTF; DNA: TGTGCCTGGATGAAGAAGGGGCCCTACTATGGCTACACCTTC
V: TRBV6-5; size: NA; D: NA; J: TRBJ2-5; CDR3: CASQLSGIQETQYF; DNA: TGTGCCAGCCAACTGTCCGGGATCCAAGAGACCCAGTACTTC
V: TRBV5-1; size: once; D: TRBD1; J: TRBJ1-3; CDR3: CASSLSRTGLSSGNTIYF; DNA: TGCGCCAGCAGCTTATCCCGGACAGGTCTTAGCTCTGGAAACACCATATATTTT
V: TRBV29-1; size: NA; D: NA; J: TRBJ1-1; CDR3: CSVPSEGSHTEAFF; DNA: TGCAGCGTCCCCTCAGAGGGCTCTCACACTGAAGCTTTCTTT
V: TRBV7-2; size: NA; D: NA; J: TRBJ1-1; CDR3: CASSSPRGGSTEAFF; DNA: TGTGCCAGCAGCTCCCCCCGGGGGGGGAGCACTGAAGCTTTCTTT
V: TRBV29-1; size: NA; D: TRBD1; J: TRBJ1-5; CDR3: CSVQGADSNQPQHF; DNA: TGCAGCGTCCAGGGGGCAGATAGCAATCAGCCCCAGCATTTT
V: TRBV5-1; size: NA; D: NA; J: TRBJ2-3; CDR3: CASSLDSSTDTQYF; DNA: TGCGCCAGCAGCTTGGACTCCAGCACAGATACGCAGTATTTT
V: TRBV7-9; size: NA; D: NA; J: TRBJ2-7; CDR3: CASSLGTRSYEQYF; DNA: TGTGCCAGCAGCTTAGGTACCAGATCCTACGAGCAGTACTTC
V: TRBV5-1; size: NA; D: TRBD2; J: TRBJ2-1; CDR3: CASSKSSSGGGYEQFF; DNA: TGCGCCAGCAGCAAATCCTCTAGCGGGGGGGGTTATGAGCAGTTCTTC
V: TRBV27; size: NA; D: TRBD1; J: TRBJ1-5; CDR3: CASKGTGGQPQHF; DNA: TGTGCCAGCAAGGGGACAGGGGGGCAGCCCCAGCATTTT
V: TRBV7-2; size: NA; D: NA; J: TRBJ1-1; CDR3: CASSLVHGGAGTEAFF; DNA: TGTGCCAGCAGCTTAGTACATGGGGGCGCTGGGACTGAAGCTTTCTTT
V: TRBV6-6; size: NA; D: TRBD1; J: TRBJ1-2; CDR3: CATCRDRGHYGYTF; DNA: TGTGCCACCTGCCGGGACAGGGGCCACTATGGCTACACCTTC
V: TRBV11-2; size: NA; D: NA; J: TRBJ2-5; CDR3: CASSAGNYQETQYF; DNA: TGTGCCAGCAGCGCAGGGAATTACCAAGAGACCCAGTACTTC
V: TRBV2; size: NA; D: NA; J: TRBJ1-2; CDR3: CASSEAAQTNYGYTF; DNA: TGTGCCAGCAGTGAAGCGGCACAGACTAACTATGGCTACACCTTC
V: TRBV9; size: NA; D: NA; J: TRBJ2-3; CDR3: CASSLAGLTDTQYF; DNA: TGTGCCAGCAGCCTGGCGGGACTTACAGATACGCAGTATTTT
V: TRBV11-2; size: NA; D: NA; J: TRBJ2-3; CDR3: CASSSRDFDTQYF; DNA: TGTGCCAGCAGCTCCCGGGACTTCGATACGCAGTATTTT
V: TRBV18; size: NA; D: NA; J: TRBJ2-3; CDR3: CASSRGQETPGDF; DNA: TGTGCCAGCTCACGAGGACAGGAGACCCCGGGGGATTTT
V: TRBV19; size: NA; D: TRBD1; J: TRBJ1-1; CDR3: CASGDSLNTEAFF; DNA: TGTGCCAGTGGGGACAGCCTTAACACTGAAGCTTTCTTT
V: TRBV28; size: NA; D: TRBD1; J: TRBJ1-5; CDR3: CASRPGGSQPQHF; DNA: TGTGCCAGCAGGCCAGGGGGGAGTCAGCCCCAGCATTTT
V: TRBV6-5; size: few; D: TRBD1; J: TRBJ1-2; CDR3: CASSPQTGAPYGYTF; DNA: TGTGCCAGCAGTCCCCAGACAGGGGCGCCTTATGGCTACACCTTC
V: TRBV6-1; size: NA; D: NA; J: TRBJ1-2; CDR3: CASSEGGPNYGYTF; DNA: TGTGCCAGTTCTGAGGGGGGGCCTAACTATGGCTACACCTTC
V: TRBV29-1; size: NA; D: NA; J: TRBJ1-1; CDR3: CSGCHSSNTEAFF; DNA: TGCAGCGGCTGTCACAGCTCCAACACTGAAGCTTTCTTT
V: TRBV2; size: NA; D: NA; J: TRBJ1-5; CDR3: CASGQEDGQPQHF; DNA: TGTGCCAGCGGCCAGGAGGATGGTCAGCCCCAGCATTTT
V: TRBV7-9; size: NA; D: TRBD1; J: TRBJ1-1; CDR3: CASSLGGQGPTEAFF; DNA: TGTGCCAGCAGCTTAGGGGGACAGGGTCCCACTGAAGCTTTCTTT
V: TRBV6-5; size: NA; D: TRBD1; J: TRBJ1-1; CDR3: CASSFRGTGNTEAFF; DNA: TGTGCCAGCAGTTTCCGGGGGACAGGTAACACTGAAGCTTTCTTT
V: TRBV4-2; size: once; D: NA; J: TRBJ2-6; CDR3: CASSPPPTRFSGANVLTF; DNA: TGTGCCAGCAGCCCTCCTCCGACCAGGTTCTCTGGGGCCAACGTCCTGACTTTC
V: TRBV5-1; size: NA; D: NA; J: TRBJ1-2; CDR3: CASSLLGTGQLYGYTF; DNA: TGCGCCAGCAGCTTACTAGGGACGGGACAACTCTATGGCTACACCTTC
V: TRBV30; size: NA; D: NA; J: TRBJ2-1; CDR3: CAWELFREQFF; DNA: TGTGCCTGGGAGCTGTTCAGGGAGCAGTTCTTC
V: TRBV6-4; size: NA; D: TRBD1; J: TRBJ1-2; CDR3: CASSGQGSYTF; DNA: TGTGCCAGCAGTGGACAGGGCAGTTACACCTTC
V: TRBV4-2; size: NA; D: TRBD1; J: TRBJ1-5; CDR3: CASSQVTQGAVGNQPQHF; DNA: TGTGCCAGCAGCCAAGTAACCCAGGGGGCGGTTGGCAATCAGCCCCAGCATTTT
V: TRBV19; size: NA; D: TRBD2; J: TRBJ2-1; CDR3: CASSATSGGESEQFF; DNA: TGTGCCAGTAGTGCGACTAGCGGGGGGGAGAGTGAGCAGTTCTTC
V: TRBV19; size: NA; D: NA; J: TRBJ1-1; CDR3: CASSPETHTEAFF; DNA: TGTGCCAGTAGCCCGGAGACGCACACTGAAGCTTTCTTT
V: TRBV28; size: NA; D: TRBD2; J: TRBJ2-2; CDR3: CASRGSGGAAGELFF; DNA: TGTGCCAGCAGGGGCAGCGGGGGGGCGGCAGGGGAGCTGTTTTTT